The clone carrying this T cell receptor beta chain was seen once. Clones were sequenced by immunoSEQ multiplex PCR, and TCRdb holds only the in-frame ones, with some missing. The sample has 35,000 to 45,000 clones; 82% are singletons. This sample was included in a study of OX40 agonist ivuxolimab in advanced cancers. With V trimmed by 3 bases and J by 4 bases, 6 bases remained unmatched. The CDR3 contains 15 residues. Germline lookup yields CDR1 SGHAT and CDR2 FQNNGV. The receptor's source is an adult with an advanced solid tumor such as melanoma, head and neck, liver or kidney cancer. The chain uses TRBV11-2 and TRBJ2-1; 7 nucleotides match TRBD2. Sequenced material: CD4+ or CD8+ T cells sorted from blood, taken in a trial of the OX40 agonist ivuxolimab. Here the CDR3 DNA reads TGTGCCAGCAGCTTCACTAGCGCTAGTTACAATGAGCAGTTCTTC. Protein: CASSFTSASYNEQFF.